These 31 T cell receptor beta chains were all obtained from the same sample, sequenced in a study of blood T cell repertoires in COVID-19. Libraries were prepared by immunoSEQ multiplex PCR; TCRdb keeps only in-frame clonotypes and omits some of them. The profile shows around 250,000 clones, around 87% of them singletons. Source material: peripheral blood. The receptors derive from a woman aged 65 to 85 with active or convalescent COVID-19.

This chain uses TRBV6-5 with TRBJ1-1; D call uncertain. Trimming shortened V by 6 bases and J by 11 bases, and 19 bases separated the two germline ends. This CDR3 has 13 residues. CDR1 is MNHEY, CDR2 SVGAGI, per germline. CDR3 loop: CASRGTFRPNAFF. CDR3 bases: TGTGCCAGCAGGGGCACTTTTCGCCCAAATGCTTTCTTT.

The chain is built from TRBV11-3 and TRBJ2-6, with D perhaps matching TRBD1 (6 bases). The V and J ends lost 5 bases and 0 bases respectively, with 14 bases between them. Germline CDR1 reads SGHNT; CDR2 reads YENEEA. The CDR3 is made up of 17 amino acids. In nucleotides, the CDR3 is TGTGCCAGCAGCCAGGGACATGGAACCTCTGGGGCCAACGTCCTGACTTTC. Its protein product is CASSQGHGTSGANVLTF.

V and J are TRBV19 and TRBJ1-4, with D unclear. The V and J ends lost 6 bases and 8 bases respectively, with 16 bases between them. CDR3 length equals 14 residues. The germline V gene has CDR1 LNHDA and CDR2 SQIVND (reference sequence). In nucleotides, the CDR3 is TGTGCCAGTAGGCTCGGGAGTGCATCCGAAAAACTGTTTTTT. Its translation is CASRLGSASEKLFF.

This chain connects TRBV12-3 or TRBV12-4 to TRBJ1-2; maybe TRBD1 (6 bases). The CDR3 consists of 12 residues. V was clipped by 5 bases and J by 5 bases, with 9 bases between them. The CDR3: CASSGTGYGYTF. In nucleotides, the CDR3 is TGTGCCAGCAGTGGCACAGGGTATGGCTACACCTTC.

V usage is TRBV5-1 and J usage is TRBJ2-3, with TRBD2 matching over 11 bases. The CDR3 loop spans 19 amino acids. The germline CDR1 and CDR2 sequences are SGHRS and YFSETQ. V was pared by 0 bases and J by 3 bases, with 12 bases of the junction left unmatched. Written as DNA, the CDR3 is TGCGCCAGCAGCTTGGATACTAGCGGGGGCTCCCAGGGGACAGATACGCAGTATTTT. It is translated as CASSLDTSGGSQGTDTQYF.

This clone was picked up a small number of times. The chain employs TRBV27 and TRBJ2-5; D is unresolved. Trimming removed 7 bases at V and 5 bases at J, with 14 bases between. Germline V CDR1 and CDR2: MNHEY, SMNVEV (reference sequence). The CDR3 spans 13 residues. CDR3 amino acids: CASTSYLEETQYF. As DNA, the CDR3 is TGTGCCAGCACTTCCTATCTGGAGGAGACCCAGTACTTC.

The J gene is TRBJ1-5, the V gene TRBV7-9, with D possibly being TRBD1 (5 bases). The CDR3 has 15 residues. CDR1 is SEHNR, CDR2 FQNEAQ, per germline (reference sequence). Between the trimmed V and J ends, which lost 4 bases and 0 bases, there was a span of 10 bases. CDR3 nucleotides: TGTGCCAGCAGCTCAGGGCTTTATAGCAATCAGCCCCAGCATTTT. It specifies CASSSGLYSNQPQHF.

The gene calls are TRBV5-4 and TRBJ2-3, with D unresolved. This CDR3 contains 14 residues. V dropped 4 bases and J dropped 0 bases, with 9 bases sitting between them. CDR1 is SGHNT and CDR2 is YYREEE in the germline V gene (reference sequence). The CDR3: CASSPSTSTDTQYF. The CDR3 region has the DNA TGTGCCAGCAGCCCGAGTACTAGCACAGATACGCAGTATTTT. The complete variable domain, with remaining parts taken from reference TRBV5-4 and TRBJ2-3, reads ETGVTQSPTHLIKTRGQQVTLRCSSQSGHNTVSWYQQALGQGPQFIFQYYREEENGRGNFPPRFSGLQFPNYSSELNVNALELDDSALYLCASSPSTSTDTQYFGPGTRLTVL.

The CDR3 is CASSLSPSTGVNGYTF. CDR3 nucleotides: TGTGCCAGCAGTTTATCCCCCTCGACAGGGGTTAATGGCTACACCTTC. The rearrangement links TRBV27 to TRBJ1-2, with 8 nucleotides matching TRBD1. Unmatched junction bases numbered 9, after V lost 0 bases and J lost 6 bases. This CDR3 contains 16 residues. Germline CDR1 and CDR2: MNHEY and SMNVEV (reference sequence).

The CDR3 nucleotides read TGTGCCAGCAGCAAGTACAGGGTAGTGGATGAAAAACTGTTTTTT. This sequence encodes CASSKYRVVDEKLFF. The chain couples TRBV2 to TRBJ1-4, with D possibly TRBD1 on 6 matching bases. Looked up from germline, CDR1 is SNHLY and CDR2 is FYNNEI. Trimming cost V 6 bases and J 6 bases, with 17 bases left between them. The CDR3 is made up of 15 amino acids.

This clone was seen just once. The sample contains more than one DNA sequence encoding this CDR3. The chain joins TRBV7-2 to TRBJ1-1; D is undetermined. Deletions cut 3 bases from V and 4 bases from J, with 9 bases between. The CDR3 totals 13 residues. CDR1 and CDR2 (germline): SGHTA, FQGNSA. The CDR3 DNA reads as TGTGCCAGCAGCTTCCGCCGGGGCACTGAAGCTTTCTTT. Translating it yields CASSFRRGTEAFF. The full variable domain, in which reference TRBV7-2 and TRBJ1-1 provide the parts outside the CDR3, is GAGVSQSPSNKVTEKGKDVELRCDPISGHTALYWYRQSLGQGLEFLIYFQGNSAPDKSGLPSDRFSAERTGGSVSTLTIQRTQQEDSAVYLCASSFRRGTEAFFGQGTRLTVV.

The chain links TRBV6-5 to TRBJ1-1; no clear D. The CDR3 runs to 12 residues. Germline V CDR1 and CDR2: MNHEY, SVGAGI. V gave up 6 bases and J gave up 2 bases, with 7 bases separating them. In DNA, the CDR3 is TGTGCCAGCAGGGCCCCCAACACTGAAGCTTTCTTT. Protein product: CASRAPNTEAFF.

The chain uses TRBV7-2 and TRBJ1-2, with TRBD1 matching 7 bases. Germline assignment: CDR1 SGHTA and CDR2 FQGNSA. The CDR3 extends over 15 amino acids. Losses at the gene ends were 5 bases for V and 3 bases for J; bases not matched to a gene: 9. The CDR3: CASSPGQLSDYGYTF. The CDR3 bases are TGTGCCAGCAGCCCGGGACAGTTGAGTGACTATGGCTACACCTTC.

The genes are TRBV6-5 and TRBJ1-3; maybe TRBD1 (5 bases). The germline V and J ends were trimmed by 6 bases and 0 bases, with 9 bases remaining between them. The CDR3 loop spans 14 amino acids. Germline V CDR1 and CDR2: MNHEY, SVGAGI. The CDR3 bases are TGTGCCAGCAGGGGGCCGGTCTCTGGAAACACCATATATTTT. Its translation: CASRGPVSGNTIYF.

The V gene is TRBV5-1, the J gene TRBJ2-7; 7 nucleotides align to TRBD1. This CDR3 has 15 amino acids. Looked up from germline, CDR1 is SGHRS and CDR2 is YFSETQ. Trimming at V came to 0 bases and at J to 0 bases, leaving 3 bases not matched to a gene. CDR3 in amino acids: CASSLVAGGSYEQYF. The CDR3 bases are TGCGCCAGCAGCTTGGTGGCAGGGGGCTCCTACGAGCAGTACTTC.

V and J are TRBV3-1 (or the pseudogene TRBV3-2) and TRBJ2-1, with a possible D match to TRBD2 (5 bases). The CDR3 is made up of 14 amino acids. Germline assignment: CDR1 LGHDT and CDR2 YNNKEL (reference sequence). V lost 1 base, J lost 4 bases, and 8 bases lay in between. This CDR3 is CASSQVLAYNEQFF. CDR3 nucleotides: TGTGCCAGCAGCCAAGTCCTAGCTTACAATGAGCAGTTCTTC.

In regard to this clone: Distinct nucleotide sequences in the sample also encode this CDR3. J is TRBJ2-5 and V is TRBV19; 8 nucleotides agree with TRBD1. Losses at the gene ends were 5 bases for V and 5 bases for J; bases not matched to a gene: 7. The CDR3 consists of 14 residues. Germline V gene lookup returns CDR1 LNHDA and CDR2 SQIVND (reference sequence). CDR3 nucleotides: TGTGCCAGTAGTCTAGGACAGGGAAGTGAGACCCAGTACTTC. Encoded protein: CASSLGQGSETQYF.

The chain links TRBV7-2 to TRBJ2-7, with a possible D match to TRBD2 (6 bases). V lost 7 bases to trimming and J lost 1 base, with 14 bases between them. This CDR3 is 14 amino acids long. Germline V CDR1 and CDR2: SGHTA, FQGNSA. CDR3 region: CASTPAGSSYEQYF. CDR3 coding DNA: TGTGCCAGCACCCCCGCGGGGTCATCCTACGAGCAGTACTTC.

The V call is TRBV19, the J call TRBJ1-1, with D perhaps TRBD1 (6 bases). V lost 3 bases and J 4 bases, leaving 9 bases between the germline ends. The CDR3 runs 13 residues. Germline V gives CDR1 LNHDA, CDR2 SQIVND (reference sequence). As DNA, the CDR3 is TGTGCCAGTAGTATTAGGGGGGGCACTGAAGCTTTCTTT. Its protein product is CASSIRGGTEAFF. Full variable domain (rest looked up from reference TRBV19 and TRBJ1-1): DGGITQSPKYLFRKEGQNVTLSCEQNLNHDAMYWYRQDPGQGLRLIYYSQIVNDFQKGDIAEGYSVSREKKESFPLTVTSAQKNPTAFYLCASSIRGGTEAFFGQGTRLTVV.

The chain carries TRBV14 and TRBJ1-2; no definite D call. Germline CDR1 is SGHDN and CDR2 is FVKESK. This CDR3 region has 14 residues. V was clipped by 4 bases and J by 8 bases, with 17 bases between them. CDR3 sequence: CASSPAVAGWGYTF. CDR3 nucleotides: TGTGCCAGCAGCCCAGCGGTGGCGGGTTGGGGCTACACCTTC.

This chain connects TRBV18 to TRBJ1-1, with 9 bases aligning to TRBD1. In germline, CDR1 is KGHSH, CDR2 LQKENI. The CDR3 sequence is 15 residues long. Trimming took 5 bases from V and 3 from J; bases not matched to a gene: 7. The CDR3 DNA is TGTGCCAGCTCATCCCGACAGGGGGGACACACTGAAGCTTTCTTT. Amino acids: CASSSRQGGHTEAFF.

This rearrangement joins TRBV21-1 to TRBJ1-3; the table's TRBD1 call for D was not verified on the DNA. TRBV21-1 is a listed pseudogene. The CDR3 runs 17 residues. The CDR3 region has the DNA TGTGCCAGCAGCAAATATGGCCATACAGGGGCTGGAAACACCATATATTTT. This gives the protein CASSKYGHTGAGNTIYF.

This chain links TRBV6-5 with TRBJ1-2, with 8 nucleotides matching TRBD1. Germline CDR1 MNHEY, CDR2 SVGAGI. The CDR3 totals 15 residues. The V and J ends lost 0 bases and 8 bases, in that order; junction bases with no gene match: 8. CDR3 sequence (DNA): TGTGCCAGCAGTTACTCGGTGACAGGGGAAGAGGGCTACACCTTC. This gives the protein CASSYSVTGEEGYTF.

V is TRBV6-4 and J is TRBJ2-2, with D perhaps TRBD1 (5 bases). The CDR3 is 14 residues long. CDR1 and CDR2 from the germline V gene are MRHNA and SNTAGT. The germline V and J ends were trimmed by 2 bases and 4 bases, with 8 bases remaining between them. CDR3 residues: CASSDGTGTGELFF. The CDR3 coding sequence is TGTGCCAGCAGTGACGGAACAGGCACCGGGGAGCTGTTTTTT.

V usage is TRBV18 and J usage is TRBJ2-3; 11 bases map to TRBD2. J lost 8 bases, V lost 0 bases, and 13 bases had no gene match. There are 18 residues in the CDR3. Germline V gene sequence: CDR1 KGHSH, CDR2 LQKENI. The CDR3 region is CASSPPSGGAGTVGTQYF. The CDR3 DNA reads as TGTGCCAGCTCACCACCTAGCGGGGGGGCCGGCACAGTTGGTACGCAGTATTTT.

The CDR3 nucleotides read TGTGCCATCAGGTTCGGGGGGGTTAACGGGGAGCTGTTTTTT. This codes for CAIRFGGVNGELFF. The chain is built from TRBV10-3 and TRBJ2-2, with 8 bases identical to TRBD2. The CDR3 runs to 14 residues. After removal of 6 bases from V and 7 bases from J, the junction contained 7 bases not matched to a gene. The germline CDR1 and CDR2 sequences are ENHRY and SYGVKD.

This chain joins TRBV4-2 and TRBJ1-2, with 7 bases aligning to TRBD1. The junction had 13 bases not matched to a gene; V was cut back by 1 base and J by 5 bases. The CDR3 runs 17 residues. CDR1 LGHNA and CDR2 YNFKEQ come from the germline V gene. The CDR3, as DNA: TGTGCCAGCAGCCAAGCGTCCGTGCGAGGGGGCGAGTATGGCTACACCTTC. Translation gives CASSQASVRGGEYGYTF.

The chain recombines TRBV7-8 with TRBJ2-2; 9 positions agree with TRBD1. The CDR3 is made up of 16 amino acids. CDR1 and CDR2 (germline): SGHVS, FQNEAQ. The J segment lost 3 bases and the V segment lost 7 bases, leaving 9 bases of the junction unmatched. The CDR3 nucleotides read TGTGCCAGCATCACTCAACAGGGGGCGGACACCGGGGAGCTGTTTTTT. Its translation is CASITQQGADTGELFF.

V gene TRBV18 combines with J gene TRBJ2-5; 12 bases line up with TRBD2. This CDR3 has 15 residues. Trimming at V came to 2 bases and at J to 4 bases, leaving 2 bases not matched to a gene. Germline CDR1 reads KGHSH; CDR2 reads LQKENI. This CDR3 is CASSPALAGGETQYF. The CDR3 DNA sequence: TGTGCCAGCTCACCAGCACTAGCGGGGGGAGAGACCCAGTACTTC.

J is TRBJ2-1 and V is TRBV6-1; TRBD2 is a possible D gene (5 bases). The V gene's germline CDR1 is MNHNS and CDR2 SASEGT. CDR3 length: 13 residues. With 2 bases removed from V and 9 bases from J, the gap between germline ends came to 11 bases. DNA for the CDR3: TGTGCCAGCAGTGAAATCGATCGGGGTGAGCAGTTCTTC. Translating gives CASSEIDRGEQFF.

The V and J genes are TRBV5-6 and TRBJ1-6; 7 bases are a match to TRBD1. There are 16 residues in the CDR3. The V gene end was trimmed by 0 bases and the J gene end by 7 bases; junction bases not matched to a gene: 7. Germline V lookup: CDR1 SGHDT, CDR2 YYEEEE. CDR3 in DNA: TGTGCCAGCAGCTTGGGAGCCGGGACAGTAAATTCACCCCTCCACTTT. This gives the protein CASSLGAGTVNSPLHF.